This T cell receptor beta chain is drawn from a study of blood T cells in healthy people across ages. Regarding the study as a whole: Investigators treated diversity estimates from one million T cells as underestimates.

This CDR3 region has 15 residues. Germline loops: CDR1 MNHEY, CDR2 SMNVEV (reference sequence). The ends were cut back, 4 bases at V and 4 bases at J, with 16 bases in the middle. Primers used in a second PCR of roughly 6 to 12 cycles were a sample-barcoded 5' primer and a J-beta primer mix. Each cDNA molecule was tagged by a template-switch adaptor that had 12 random nucleotides. TCRdb independently ran MiXCR on the 5' RACE reads; one entry per CDR3 protein. This table has 1,100,000 or so distinct CDR3 sequences, around 43% appearing once. On this clonotype itself: Its cognate antigen is unknown.

V gene TRBV27 combines with J gene TRBJ2-5, with a tentative D call TRBD2 (6 bases). The sequenced sample consisted of blood. This TCR came from a woman aged 55-70 years in good health. The CDR3 coding sequence is TGTGCCAGCAGTTCGGTCAGGGCGCGGGGAGAGACCCAGTACTTC. Protein product: CASSSVRARGETQYF.